This TCR beta chain was captured by sequencing in a study of molecular identifiers for immune sequencing clone quantification. TCRdb analysed the PCR reads with MiXCR anew, one entry per CDR3 protein. Of about 23,000 distinct CDR3 sequences in the sample, about a sixth are singletons; the top ten hold around 1%. This clonotype was recorded many times. Its antigen is not known. Study-wide results and limits: Spike-in Jurkat TCR RNA from a single cell reportedly registered among 900,000 to 1,000,000 naive cells.

Sequences were obtained from naive CD8+ T cells from blood, with Jurkat cell RNA spiked in. Subset denoted: FACS-sorted CD8+CD4-CCR7+CD45RA+ naive T cells. The TCR originated in a human donor in good health. Some libraries in this study had Jurkat cell RNA spiked in.

DNA for the CDR3: TGTGCCAGCAGCTTAGCCTTGACAGGGGCCCAAGAGACCCAGTACTTC. Encoded protein: CASSLALTGAQETQYF. The chain combines TRBV7-6 with TRBJ2-5, with TRBD1 matching over 8 bases. The CDR3 sequence is 16 residues long. Germline lookup yields CDR1 SGHVS and CDR2 FNYEAQ. The V segment lost 0 bases and the J segment 1 base; nucleotides outside the gene matches: 4.